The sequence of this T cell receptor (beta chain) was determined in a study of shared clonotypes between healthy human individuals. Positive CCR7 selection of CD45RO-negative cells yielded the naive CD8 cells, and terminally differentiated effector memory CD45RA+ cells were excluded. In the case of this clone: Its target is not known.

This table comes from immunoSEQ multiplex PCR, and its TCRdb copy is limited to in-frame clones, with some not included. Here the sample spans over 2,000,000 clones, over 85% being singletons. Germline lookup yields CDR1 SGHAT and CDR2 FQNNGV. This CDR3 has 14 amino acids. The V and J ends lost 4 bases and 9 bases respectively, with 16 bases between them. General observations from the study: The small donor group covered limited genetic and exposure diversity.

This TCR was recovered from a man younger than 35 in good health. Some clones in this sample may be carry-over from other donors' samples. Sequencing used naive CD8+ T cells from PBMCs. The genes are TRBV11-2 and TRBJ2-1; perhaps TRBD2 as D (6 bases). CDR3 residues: CASSSQEIAAEQFF. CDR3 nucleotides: TGTGCCAGCAGCTCCCAAGAGATAGCGGCTGAGCAGTTCTTC.